This T cell receptor beta chain derives from a study of cytomegalovirus exposure and HLA in healthy donors. This PCR relied on a set of 60 Vbeta primers and 13 Jbeta primers. Repertoires were generated with immunoSEQ multiplex PCR, while TCRdb's copy carries only in-frame clones and drops some. The data show 150,000 to 200,000 clones, 80% to 90% seen once. Germline CDR1 is ENHRY and CDR2 is SYGVKD. The V gene lost 2 bases and the J gene lost 3 bases, with 5 bases spanning the gap. The CDR3 extends over 12 amino acids. This receptor was obtained from a young man in good health and CMV-seropositive. The chain is built from TRBV10-3 and TRBJ2-7; D perhaps matches TRBD1 (5 bases). Source material: PBMCs. CDR3 region: CAISETGYEQYF. The CDR3 DNA is TGTGCCATCAGTGAGACAGGCTACGAGCAGTACTTC.